These 26 T cell receptor beta chains originate from one sample sequenced in a study of identical twins. MiXCR was run by TCRdb on the 5' RACE reads, yielding one entry per CDR3 protein. The table includes about 200,000 distinct CDR3 sequences, 15% detected once. These same data were also listed under a study on T cells expressing NK-cell markers.

Sequencing was carried out using CD8+ T cells sorted from blood. The receptors shown here come from a woman aged 18-35 years in good health.

There are many counts of this clonotype. V usage is TRBV5-1 and J usage is TRBJ1-6; D ambiguous. The germline gives CDR1 SGHRS, CDR2 YFSETQ. The CDR3 is made up of 14 amino acids. V gave up 0 bases and J gave up 6 bases, with 7 bases separating them. The CDR3 region has the DNA TGCGCCAGCAGCTTGGGGGCAGCTAATTCACCCCTCCACTTT. Its translation: CASSLGAANSPLHF.

The V and J genes are TRBV15 and TRBJ2-1; TRBD2 agrees at 10 bases. V was clipped by 4 bases and J by 4 bases; unmatched bases: 7. Germline CDR1 LNHNV, CDR2 YYDKDF (reference sequence). The CDR3 is made up of 16 amino acids. CDR3 bases: TGTGCCACCAGCATACGGACTAGCGGAGTGTACAATGAGCAGTTCTTC. Its protein is CATSIRTSGVYNEQFF. The variable domain in full, completed from reference TRBV15 and TRBJ2-1, reads DAMVIQNPRYQVTQFGKPVTLSCSQTLNHNVMYWYQQKSSQAPKLLFHYYDKDFNNEADTPDNFQSRRPNTSFCFLDIRSPGLGDTAMYLCATSIRTSGVYNEQFFGPGTRLTVL.

The chain has TRBV20-1 and TRBJ2-7; D is uncertain. Germline V gene sequence: CDR1 DFQATT, CDR2 SNEGSKA (reference sequence). The CDR3 contains 13 residues. Deletions cut 1 base from V and 5 bases from J, with 12 bases between. CDR3 coding DNA: TGCAGTGCTAGAGGGTTGGGCAACCACGAGCAGTACTTC. Amino acids: CSARGLGNHEQYF.

The chain links TRBV15 to TRBJ2-1; 10 bases agree with TRBD2. Germline V gene lookup returns CDR1 LNHNV and CDR2 YYDKDF (reference sequence). The V segment lost 0 bases and the J segment 6 bases; nucleotides outside the gene matches: 2. The CDR3 sequence is 15 residues long. The CDR3 DNA follows: TGTGCCACCAGCAGAGAACTAGCGGGGACCAATGAGCAGTTCTTC. Its protein is CATSRELAGTNEQFF.

This clonotype was picked up a small number of times. V usage is TRBV5-1 and J usage is TRBJ2-3, with TRBD1 as a possible D gene (5 bases). This CDR3 is 14 amino acids long. The germline CDR1 and CDR2 sequences are SGHRS and YFSETQ. V lost 5 bases and J 2 bases, leaving 12 bases between the germline ends. This CDR3 is CASRGPFSTDTQYF. CDR3 coding DNA: TGCGCCAGCAGGGGGCCTTTTTCCACAGATACGCAGTATTTT.

This clonotype was seen more than once but under ten times. V usage is TRBV9 and J usage is TRBJ1-1; D not certain. The V end was cut by 0 bases, the J end by 0 bases, with 3 bases between. Germline assignment: CDR1 SGDLS and CDR2 YYNGEE. CDR3 size: 13 residues. CDR3 amino acids: CASSVEVNTEAFF. The CDR3 nucleotides are TGTGCCAGCAGCGTAGAGGTGAACACTGAAGCTTTCTTT.

This clonotype was recorded many times. The chain is built from TRBV7-2 and TRBJ2-1; D not resolved. V was pared by 2 bases and J by 7 bases, with 6 bases between. CDR1 SGHTA and CDR2 FQGNSA come from the germline V gene. The CDR3 totals 12 residues. CDR3 bases: TGTGCCAGCAGCTTATTACGAAATGAGCAGTTCTTC. It codes for CASSLLRNEQFF. Full variable domain (remainder filled in from reference TRBV7-2 and TRBJ2-1): GAGVSQSPSNKVTEKGKDVELRCDPISGHTALYWYRQSLGQGLEFLIYFQGNSAPDKSGLPSDRFSAERTGGSVSTLTIQRTQQEDSAVYLCASSLLRNEQFFGPGTRLTVL.

The chain couples TRBV4-3 to TRBJ2-7; 9 bases align to TRBD2. Germline V gene data show CDR1 as LGHNA and CDR2 as YSLEER. Trimming took 0 bases from V and 13 from J; bases not matched to a gene: 10. The CDR3 loop spans 14 amino acids. The CDR3 region has the DNA TGCGCCAGCAGCCAAGATTCTGGCGGTAGCGGGAGATACTTC. Its translation: CASSQDSGGSGRYF.

V and J are TRBV10-2 and TRBJ2-6; D is possibly TRBD2 (5 bases). Trimming stripped 11 bases from V and 0 bases from J, with 11 bases between. The V gene's germline CDR1 is WSHSY and CDR2 SAAADI. The CDR3 loop spans 14 amino acids. The DNA for the CDR3 is TGCGCCGGAGGACGGGTCTCTGGGGCCAACGTCCTGACTTTC. Protein: CAGGRVSGANVLTF.

This clonotype turned up a few times. J is TRBJ2-1 and V is TRBV3-1; D remains ambiguous. The V and J ends lost 0 bases and 6 bases respectively, with 15 bases between them. The V gene's germline CDR1 is LGHDT and CDR2 YNNKEL (reference sequence). The CDR3 is 16 residues long. The CDR3 DNA follows: TGTGCCAGCAGCCAAGAAAGAGGCCAACCATTCAATGAGCAGTTCTTC. This sequence encodes CASSQERGQPFNEQFF.

In its sample, this clonotype was seen a few times. V is TRBV20-1 and J is TRBJ2-1; 9 nucleotides agree with TRBD2. V lost 0 bases to trimming and J lost 2 bases; unmatched junction nucleotides: 8. This CDR3 region has 17 residues. CDR1 is DFQATT and CDR2 is SNEGSKA in the germline V gene (reference sequence). The CDR3 DNA follows: TGCAGTGCTAGAGATCGAGCGGGAGGTCCCCCCTACAATGAGCAGTTCTTC. This codes for CSARDRAGGPPYNEQFF.

This clonotype turned up a few times. The chain has TRBV12-3 or TRBV12-4 and TRBJ1-1; no reliable D call. Trimming took off 3 bases at V and 2 bases at J, with 10 bases between the two ends. CDR3 size: 14 residues. CDR3 sequence (DNA): TGTGCCAGCAGTTTGTTCCCGGTTAACACTGAAGCTTTCTTT. This codes for CASSLFPVNTEAFF.

This clonotype has more than one count but fewer than ten. This chain joins TRBV4-3 and TRBJ2-1; no reliable D call. Germline CDR1 LGHNA, CDR2 YSLEER. The length of the CDR3 is 13 residues. V lost 4 bases to trimming and J lost 9 bases, with 13 bases between them. The CDR3 bases are TGCGCCAGCAGCCCGGGCCCAGCAGTTGAGCAGTTCTTC. As protein: CASSPGPAVEQFF.

The chain employs TRBV5-5 and TRBJ1-1, with 7 bases fitting TRBD1. Germline V gene sequence: CDR1 SGHKS, CDR2 YYEKEE (reference sequence). The V and J ends lost 4 bases and 3 bases, in that order; junction bases with no gene match: 9. CDR3 length: 15 residues. CDR3: CASSTRQGVYTEAFF. CDR3 coding DNA: TGTGCCAGCAGCACCAGACAGGGAGTTTACACTGAAGCTTTCTTT.

V gene TRBV3-1 combines with J gene TRBJ2-2, with a weak D call TRBD1 (5 bases). Germline CDR1 reads LGHDT; CDR2 reads YNNKEL (reference sequence). Trimming pared 6 bases from V and 0 bases from J, leaving 11 bases between. CDR3 size: 15 residues. The CDR3 DNA follows: TGTGCCAGCAGACCGACAGACGCGAACACCGGGGAGCTGTTTTTT. Translating it yields CASRPTDANTGELFF.

The chain combines TRBV7-8 with TRBJ1-1; 9 nucleotides line up with TRBD1. From germline, CDR1 is SGHVS and CDR2 FQNEAQ. J was trimmed by 4 bases and V by 5 bases; bases with no gene match: 5. This CDR3 has 14 residues. CDR3 in DNA: TGTGCCAGCAGCCACCGGGACAGGGCCACTGAAGCTTTCTTT. It encodes CASSHRDRATEAFF.

The chain combines TRBV4-3 with TRBJ2-7; 7 positions agree with TRBD2. Per the germline V gene, CDR1 is LGHNA and CDR2 is YSLEER. This CDR3 has 17 amino acids. Losses at the gene ends were 1 base for V and 2 bases for J; bases not matched to a gene: 11. The CDR3, as DNA: TGCGCCAGCAGCCAAGGATATGTGGGACTATCGACCTACGAGCAGTACTTC. It specifies CASSQGYVGLSTYEQYF.

The chain employs TRBV7-2 and TRBJ2-2; the D is unclear. Germline lookup yields CDR1 SGHTA and CDR2 FQGNSA. The CDR3 extends over 15 amino acids. V gave up 6 bases and J gave up 2 bases, with 13 bases separating them. The CDR3 coding sequence is TGTGCCAGCAGGTCGACGATTTTCAACACCGGGGAGCTGTTTTTT. This encodes CASRSTIFNTGELFF.

There are a few counts of this clonotype. The chain employs TRBV11-2 and TRBJ2-1; D is uncertain. V lost 3 bases and J 8 bases, leaving 5 bases between the germline ends. Germline V gives CDR1 SGHAT, CDR2 FQNNGV. This CDR3 is built from 11 residues. DNA of the CDR3: TGTGCCAGCAGCTTGAACTATGAGCAGTTCTTC. Its protein product is CASSLNYEQFF.

This sequence joins TRBV3-1 and TRBJ2-1; TRBD1 matches 8 bases. Germline CDR1 reads LGHDT; CDR2 reads YNNKEL (reference sequence). Unmatched junction bases numbered 12, after V lost 1 base and J lost 4 bases. There are 18 residues in the CDR3. CDR3: CASSQVIQGATIYNEQFF. The CDR3 region has the DNA TGTGCCAGCAGCCAAGTGATCCAGGGGGCGACTATATACAATGAGCAGTTCTTC.

This clonotype was seen more than once but under ten times. The rearrangement links TRBV12-3 or TRBV12-4 to TRBJ2-7; D might be TRBD1 or TRBD2, each matching 5 bases. The CDR3 is 13 amino acids. Trimming took 3 bases from V and 5 from J, leaving 11 bases between them. CDR3 nucleotides: TGTGCCAGCAGTTTTGGTAGAGGGGACGAGCAGTACTTC. It specifies CASSFGRGDEQYF.

This clonotype has ten or more counts. The V and J genes are TRBV27 and TRBJ2-1, with TRBD1 as a possible D gene (5 bases). With 3 bases removed from V and 0 bases from J, the gap between germline ends came to 9 bases. CDR1 and CDR2 from the germline V gene are MNHEY and SMNVEV (reference sequence). The CDR3 length is 15 residues. CDR3 residues: CASSLGPSSYNEQFF. CDR3 coding DNA: TGTGCCAGCAGTTTGGGGCCGAGCTCCTACAATGAGCAGTTCTTC.

This clonotype was recorded at least ten times. J is TRBJ1-1 and V is TRBV29-1, with 7 bases fitting TRBD1. The CDR3 contains 12 residues. CDR1 SQVTM and CDR2 ANQGSEA come from the germline V gene. V dropped 3 bases and J dropped 5; count of bases not matched to a gene: 3. The CDR3 nucleotides read TGCAGCGTTGACAGGGGGTTGACTGAAGCTTTCTTT. This translates into CSVDRGLTEAFF.

This clonotype turned up a few times. The chain has TRBV5-1 and TRBJ2-5; 11 nucleotides line up with TRBD2. V was pared by 4 bases and J by 3 bases, with 8 bases of the junction left unmatched. Per the germline V gene, CDR1 is SGHRS and CDR2 is YFSETQ. The CDR3 is made up of 16 amino acids. CDR3: CASSVSGTSGEETQYF. For the CDR3, the DNA is TGCGCCAGCAGCGTCTCCGGGACTAGCGGTGAAGAGACCCAGTACTTC.

This clonotype was observed a handful of times. The chain joins TRBV9 to TRBJ2-7; D possibly corresponds to TRBD2 (5 bases). This CDR3 region has 13 residues. Germline CDR1 and CDR2: SGDLS and YYNGEE. V was pared by 1 base and J by 6 bases, with 11 bases between. The CDR3 sequence is CASSVRSAGEQYF. CDR3 sequence (DNA): TGTGCCAGCAGCGTACGATCTGCGGGCGAGCAGTACTTC. Supplemented by reference TRBV9 and TRBJ2-7, the full variable domain reads DSGVTQTPKHLITATGQRVTLRCSPRSGDLSVYWYQQSLDQGLQFLIQYYNGEERAKGNILERFSAQQFPDLHSELNLSSLELGDSALYFCASSVRSAGEQYFGPGTRLTVT.

The CDR3 DNA follows: TGTGCCAGCAGCTACTCGGGTACGCAGTATTTT. Its translation is CASSYSGTQYF. The V gene is TRBV7-2, the J gene TRBJ2-3; unclear D gene. The germline V gene encodes CDR1 SGHTA and CDR2 FQGNSA. The CDR3 extends over 11 amino acids. Between the trimmed V and J ends, which lost 4 bases and 8 bases, there was a span of 7 bases.